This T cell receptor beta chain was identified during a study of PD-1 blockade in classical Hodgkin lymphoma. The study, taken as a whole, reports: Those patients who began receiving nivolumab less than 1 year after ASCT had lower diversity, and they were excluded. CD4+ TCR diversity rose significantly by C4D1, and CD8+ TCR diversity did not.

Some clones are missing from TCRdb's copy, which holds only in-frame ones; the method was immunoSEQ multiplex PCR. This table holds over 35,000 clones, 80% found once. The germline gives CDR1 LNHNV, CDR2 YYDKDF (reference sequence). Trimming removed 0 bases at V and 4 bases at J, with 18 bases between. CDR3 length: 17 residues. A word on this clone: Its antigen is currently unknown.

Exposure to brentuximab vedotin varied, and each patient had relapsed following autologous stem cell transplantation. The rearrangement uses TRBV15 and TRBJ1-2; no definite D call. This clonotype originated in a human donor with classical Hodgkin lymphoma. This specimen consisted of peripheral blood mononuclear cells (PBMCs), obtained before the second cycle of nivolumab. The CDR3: CATSRDVTLGRTYGYTF. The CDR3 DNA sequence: TGTGCCACCAGCAGAGATGTGACGTTGGGCCGCACCTATGGCTACACCTTC.